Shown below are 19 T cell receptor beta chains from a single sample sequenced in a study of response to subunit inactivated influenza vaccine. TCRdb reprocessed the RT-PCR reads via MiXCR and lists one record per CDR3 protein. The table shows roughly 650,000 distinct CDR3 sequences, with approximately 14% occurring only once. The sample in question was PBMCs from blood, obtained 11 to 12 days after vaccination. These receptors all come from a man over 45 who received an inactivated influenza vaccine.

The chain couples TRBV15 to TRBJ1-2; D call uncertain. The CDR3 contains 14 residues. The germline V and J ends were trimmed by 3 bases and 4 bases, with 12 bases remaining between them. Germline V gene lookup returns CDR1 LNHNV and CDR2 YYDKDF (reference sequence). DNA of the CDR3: TGTGCCACCAGCAGGGTGAACGGTTTCTATGGCTACACCTTC. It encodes CATSRVNGFYGYTF.

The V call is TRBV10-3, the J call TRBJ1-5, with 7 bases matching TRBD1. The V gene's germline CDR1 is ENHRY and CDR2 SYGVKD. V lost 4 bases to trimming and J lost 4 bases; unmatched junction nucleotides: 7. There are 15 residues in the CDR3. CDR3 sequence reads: CAISGRGGGNQPQHF. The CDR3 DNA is TGTGCCATCAGTGGCAGGGGGGGCGGGAATCAGCCCCAGCATTTT.

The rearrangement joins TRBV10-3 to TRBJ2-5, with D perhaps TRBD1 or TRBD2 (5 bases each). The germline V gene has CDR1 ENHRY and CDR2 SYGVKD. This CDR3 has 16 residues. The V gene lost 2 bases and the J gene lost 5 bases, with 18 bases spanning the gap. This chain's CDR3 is CAISEPTSPGRETQYF. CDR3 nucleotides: TGTGCCATCAGTGAGCCGACCAGTCCGGGACGGGAGACCCAGTACTTC.

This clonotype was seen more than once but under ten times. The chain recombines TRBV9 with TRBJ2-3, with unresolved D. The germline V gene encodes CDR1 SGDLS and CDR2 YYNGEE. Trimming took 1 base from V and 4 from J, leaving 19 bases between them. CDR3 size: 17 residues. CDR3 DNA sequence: TGTGCCAGCAGCGTATTTGACTCGGGCTTCGGGTCAGATACGCAGTATTTT. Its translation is CASSVFDSGFGSDTQYF.

This CDR3 is CASSNRGYFDGYTF. The DNA for the CDR3 is TGTGCCAGCAGCAACAGGGGTTACTTTGATGGCTACACCTTC. The chain carries TRBV6-1 and TRBJ1-2; 7 nucleotides align to TRBD1. The V and J ends lost 6 bases and 6 bases, in that order; junction bases with no gene match: 10. The CDR3 covers 14 residues. Germline V lookup: CDR1 MNHNS, CDR2 SASEGT.

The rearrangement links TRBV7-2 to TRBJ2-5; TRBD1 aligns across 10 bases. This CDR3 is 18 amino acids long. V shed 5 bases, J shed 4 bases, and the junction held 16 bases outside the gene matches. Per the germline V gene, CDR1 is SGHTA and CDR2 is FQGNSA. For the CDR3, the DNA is TGTGCCAGCAGCCTAGGGCTGGGGGGGACAGGGGTTCCAGAGACCCAGTACTTC. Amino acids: CASSLGLGGTGVPETQYF.

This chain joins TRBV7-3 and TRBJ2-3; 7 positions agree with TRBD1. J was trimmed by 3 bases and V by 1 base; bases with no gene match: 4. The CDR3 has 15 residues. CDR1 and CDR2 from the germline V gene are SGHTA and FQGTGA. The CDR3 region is CASSLIGDRTDTQYF. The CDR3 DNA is TGTGCCAGCAGCTTAATCGGGGACAGAACAGATACGCAGTATTTT.

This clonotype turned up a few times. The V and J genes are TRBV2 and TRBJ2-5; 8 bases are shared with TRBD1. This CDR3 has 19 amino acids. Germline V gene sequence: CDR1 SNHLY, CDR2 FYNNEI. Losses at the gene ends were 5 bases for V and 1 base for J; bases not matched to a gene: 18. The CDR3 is CASSHPLQTDRAGQETQYF. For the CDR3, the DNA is TGTGCCAGCAGTCATCCCCTCCAAACGGACAGGGCCGGCCAAGAGACCCAGTACTTC.

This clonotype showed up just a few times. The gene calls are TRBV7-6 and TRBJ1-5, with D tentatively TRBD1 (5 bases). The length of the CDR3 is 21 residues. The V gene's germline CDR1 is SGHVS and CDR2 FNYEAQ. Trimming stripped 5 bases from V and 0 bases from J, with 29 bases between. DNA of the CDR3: TGTGCCAGCAGCATAGACCCGACAGTGGGGGTCGACCGTTATAGCAATCAGCCCCAGCATTTT. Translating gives CASSIDPTVGVDRYSNQPQHF. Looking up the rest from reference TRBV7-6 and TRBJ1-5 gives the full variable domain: GAGVSQSPRYKVTKRGQDVALRCDPISGHVSLYWYRQALGQGPEFLTYFNYEAQQDKSGLPNDRFSAERPEGSISTLTIQRTEQRDSAMYRCASSIDPTVGVDRYSNQPQHFGDGTRLSIL.

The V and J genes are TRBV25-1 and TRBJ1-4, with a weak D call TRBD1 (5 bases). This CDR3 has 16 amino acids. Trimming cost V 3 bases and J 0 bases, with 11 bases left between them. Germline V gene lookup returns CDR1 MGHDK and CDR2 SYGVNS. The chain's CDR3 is CASSDSPGATNEKLFF. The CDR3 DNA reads TGTGCCAGCAGTGATTCCCCGGGGGCAACTAATGAAAAACTGTTTTTT.

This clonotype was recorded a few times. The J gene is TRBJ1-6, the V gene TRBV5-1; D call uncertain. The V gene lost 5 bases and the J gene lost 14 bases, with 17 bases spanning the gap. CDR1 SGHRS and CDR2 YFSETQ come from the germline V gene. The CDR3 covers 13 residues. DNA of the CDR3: TGCGCCAGCAGTTTGATAACCGGTGGGTCCCTCCACTTT. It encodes CASSLITGGSLHF.

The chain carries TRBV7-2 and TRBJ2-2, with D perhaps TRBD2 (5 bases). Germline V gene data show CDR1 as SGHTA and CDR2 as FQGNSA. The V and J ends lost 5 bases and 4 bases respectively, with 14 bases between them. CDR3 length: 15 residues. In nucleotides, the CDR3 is TGTGCCAGCAGCGCAAACGGACTTCTCACCGGGGAGCTGTTTTTT. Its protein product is CASSANGLLTGELFF. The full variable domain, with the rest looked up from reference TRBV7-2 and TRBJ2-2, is GAGVSQSPSNKVTEKGKDVELRCDPISGHTALYWYRQSLGQGLEFLIYFQGNSAPDKSGLPSDRFSAERTGGSVSTLTIQRTQQEDSAVYLCASSANGLLTGELFFGEGSRLTVL.

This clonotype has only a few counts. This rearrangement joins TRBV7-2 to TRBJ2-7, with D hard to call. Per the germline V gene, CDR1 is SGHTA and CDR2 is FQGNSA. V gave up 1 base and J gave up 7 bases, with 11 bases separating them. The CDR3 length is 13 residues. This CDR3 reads CASSLGPLGEQYF. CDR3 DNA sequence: TGTGCCAGCAGCTTAGGACCCCTGGGGGAGCAGTACTTC.

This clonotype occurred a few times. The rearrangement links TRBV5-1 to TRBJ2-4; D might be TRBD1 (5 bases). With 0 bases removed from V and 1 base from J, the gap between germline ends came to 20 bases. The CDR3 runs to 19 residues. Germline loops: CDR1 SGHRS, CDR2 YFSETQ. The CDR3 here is CASSLVSGRAQEAKNIQYF. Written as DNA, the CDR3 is TGCGCCAGCAGCTTGGTATCTGGCAGGGCACAGGAGGCCAAAAACATTCAGTACTTC.

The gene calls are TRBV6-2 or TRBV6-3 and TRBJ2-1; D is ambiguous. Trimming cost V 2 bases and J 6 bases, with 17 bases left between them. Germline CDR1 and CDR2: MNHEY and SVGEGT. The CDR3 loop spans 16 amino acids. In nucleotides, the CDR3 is TGTGCCAGCAGTTACCTAGGTCAGAAGCAAGGCAATGAGCAGTTCTTC. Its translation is CASSYLGQKQGNEQFF.

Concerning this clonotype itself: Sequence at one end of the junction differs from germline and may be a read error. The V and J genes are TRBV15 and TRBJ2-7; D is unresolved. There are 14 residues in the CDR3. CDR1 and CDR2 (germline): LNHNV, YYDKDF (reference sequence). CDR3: CGTSREVGYYEQYF. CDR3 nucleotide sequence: TGTGGCACCAGCAGAGAGGTGGGATACTACGAGCAGTACTTC.

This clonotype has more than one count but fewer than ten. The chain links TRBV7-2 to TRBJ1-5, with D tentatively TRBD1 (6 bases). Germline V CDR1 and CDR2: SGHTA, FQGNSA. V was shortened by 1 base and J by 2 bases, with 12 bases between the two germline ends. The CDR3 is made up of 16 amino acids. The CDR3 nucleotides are TGTGCCAGCAGCTTAGAGGGGGGCTTGGGCAATCAGCCCCAGCATTTT. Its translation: CASSLEGGLGNQPQHF. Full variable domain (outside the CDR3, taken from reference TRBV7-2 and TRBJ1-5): GAGVSQSPSNKVTEKGKDVELRCDPISGHTALYWYRQSLGQGLEFLIYFQGNSAPDKSGLPSDRFSAERTGGSVSTLTIQRTQQEDSAVYLCASSLEGGLGNQPQHFGDGTRLSIL.

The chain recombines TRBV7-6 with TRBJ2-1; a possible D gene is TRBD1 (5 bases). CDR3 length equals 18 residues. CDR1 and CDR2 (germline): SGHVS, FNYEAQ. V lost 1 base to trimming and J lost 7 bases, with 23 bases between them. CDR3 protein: CASSLVFAGTGFGNEQFF. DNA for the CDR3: TGTGCCAGCAGCTTAGTCTTCGCTGGTACAGGTTTCGGGAATGAGCAGTTCTTC.

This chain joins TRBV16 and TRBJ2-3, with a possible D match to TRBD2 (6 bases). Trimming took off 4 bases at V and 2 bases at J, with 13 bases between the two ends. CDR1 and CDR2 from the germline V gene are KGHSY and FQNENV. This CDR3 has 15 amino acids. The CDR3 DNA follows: TGTGCCAGCAGCCTCGGGGGTAGCCCCACAGATACGCAGTATTTT. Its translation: CASSLGGSPTDTQYF.